This T cell receptor beta chain was retrieved from a study of cytomegalovirus exposure and HLA in healthy donors. Study-wide points: For TCR beta chains, V- and J-gene trimming was later linked to a missense DCLRE1C variant.

Regarding this clone: The antigen remains undetermined.

Germline CDR1 is SNHLY and CDR2 is FYNNEI. V shed 6 bases and J 5 bases; nucleotides not matched to a gene: 7. The CDR3 contains 14 residues. PCR was performed using 60 Vbeta and 13 Jbeta primers. The assay was immunoSEQ multiplex PCR, and TCRdb's table has in-frame clones only and misses some. Among about 120,000 clones listed, 60% to 75% were seen once. Sequenced sample: PBMCs. V is TRBV2 and J is TRBJ2-1; 7 bases are shared with TRBD2. The TCR comes from a woman aged 40-49 years in good health and CMV-seropositive. CDR3 DNA sequence: TGTGCCAGCAGGGGGGGGACGGGCAACAATGAGCAGTTCTTC. It encodes CASRGGTGNNEQFF.